The sample holds many counts of the clone carrying this T cell receptor (beta chain). Its specificity is unknown. The data were taken from a study of T cells after yellow fever vaccination. The wider study: When fractions had low cell numbers, they were prepared with SMART-Seq v4 Ultra Low Input.

Study results and limitations: Reappearance after the booster was observed for most primary-vaccination clones (more than 95% CD4, over 75% CD8).

The TCR cDNA carried a universal primer site and UMIs from 5'RACE template switching. MiXCR was run by TCRdb on the 5' RACE reads, yielding one entry per CDR3 protein. Of 170,000 or so distinct CDR3 sequences in the sample, approximately 6.2% were seen once. Germline V gene data show CDR1 as LNHNV and CDR2 as YYDKDF (reference sequence). Between the trimmed V and J ends, which lost 3 bases and 0 bases, there was a span of 16 bases. This CDR3 is 17 amino acids long. The specimen comprised CD4+ T cells sorted from PBMCs, sampled on the day of the first yellow fever vaccination. The sequence was obtained from a man younger than 35 who received the YFV17D yellow fever vaccine. The chain couples TRBV15 to TRBJ2-3; D could derive from TRBD1 or TRBD2 (5 bases each). The CDR3 here is CATSRGVRGSSTDTQYF. The CDR3 DNA is TGTGCCACCAGCAGGGGGGTCCGTGGATCTAGCACAGATACGCAGTATTTT.